One and the same sample provided the 3 T cell receptor beta chains below, sequenced in a study of T cells in Graves' hyperthyroidism and ophthalmopathy. Template material for amplifying TCR beta CDR3 regions consisted of RNA transcripts. RT-PCR in the first round (using the HTBI primer set) targeted the TCR CDR3. TCRdb ran MiXCR on the multiplex PCR reads and lists one entry per CDR3 protein. The sample holds about half a million distinct CDR3 sequences, about 24% seen once. The sample comprised blood. These receptors all come from a woman in her thirties with Graves' ophthalmopathy.

This clonotype was picked up many times. The gene calls are TRBV4-3 and TRBJ1-2; D is unclear. CDR1 and CDR2 from the germline V gene are LGHNA and YSLEER. V was shortened by 0 bases and J by 6 bases, with 11 bases between the two germline ends. The length of the CDR3 is 14 residues. CDR3 nucleotide sequence: TGCGCCAGCAGCCAAGATCGTGGTATAGATGGCTACACCTTC. Amino acid sequence: CASSQDRGIDGYTF.

This clonotype was seen repeatedly, ten times or more. The chain couples TRBV20-1 to TRBJ1-2; 7 bases line up with TRBD1. The trim removed 6 bases at V and 0 bases at J, leaving 7 bases unmatched. The V gene's germline CDR1 is DFQATT and CDR2 SNEGSKA (reference sequence). This CDR3 comprises 14 residues. The CDR3 DNA follows: TGCAGTGCAGAGACGCAGGGGGCTAACTATGGCTACACCTTC. Amino acid sequence: CSAETQGANYGYTF.

There are many counts of this clonotype. The chain recombines TRBV2 with TRBJ1-2; D possibly corresponds to TRBD1 (5 bases). The germline V gene has CDR1 SNHLY and CDR2 FYNNEI. The CDR3 consists of 18 residues. The V end was cut by 8 bases, the J end by 0 bases, with 25 bases between. The CDR3 protein is CASLRLRAQGSANYGYTF. As DNA, the CDR3 is TGTGCCAGCCTACGGCTTCGAGCTCAGGGTTCAGCTAACTATGGCTACACCTTC.